The T cell receptor (beta chain) under discussion was sequenced for a study of blood T cell repertoires in COVID-19. Repertoires were generated with immunoSEQ multiplex PCR, while TCRdb's copy carries only in-frame clones and drops some. The table includes under 150,000 clones, 75% to 85% detected once. Germline CDR1 LNHDA, CDR2 SQIVND (reference sequence). The CDR3 extends over 15 amino acids. V was pared by 3 bases and J by 4 bases, with 4 bases of the junction left unmatched. The clonotype comes from a man in his 60s with acute or convalescent COVID-19. The chain couples TRBV19 to TRBJ2-5; 11 nucleotides agree with TRBD2. Sequencing was carried out using peripheral blood. The CDR3 coding sequence is TGTGCCAGTAGTATTGTAGCGGGAGGGCGAGAGACCCAGTACTTC. Amino acid sequence: CASSIVAGGRETQYF.